This T cell receptor (beta chain) was sequenced during a study of blood T cell repertoires in COVID-19. Looking at the study overall: COVID-19 samples collected from the United States, Italy and Spain covered acute and convalescent phases. The cDNA or gDNA used as material had been derived from T cells, B-cell-depleted T cells, or PBMCs.

CDR3 length: 13 residues. The V and J ends lost 2 bases and 4 bases respectively, with 8 bases between them. CDR1 is MNHEY and CDR2 is SVGEGT in the germline V gene. Study processing details: Estimates of nucleated cell counts were drawn from the amplification of reference gene primers. Profiling relied on immunoSEQ multiplex PCR, and the TCRdb table lists in-frame clones only, not all of them. The D gene and trimming were derived from the DNA, and the V and J assignments and clone size from that table. The repertoire holds 70,000 to 95,000 clones, with under 95% as singletons. The source material was peripheral blood. The rearrangement joins TRBV6-2 or TRBV6-3 to TRBJ1-2; D is ambiguous. This sequence originates from a woman in her fifties or sixties in a cohort sampled during active COVID-19. CDR3 DNA sequence: TGTGCCAGCAGTTACGAGGATATCTATGGCTACACCTTC. The encoded protein is CASSYEDIYGYTF.